This T cell receptor beta chain was identified in a study of response to subunit inactivated influenza vaccine. MiXCR was run by TCRdb on the RT-PCR reads, yielding one entry per CDR3 protein. The repertoire consists of 430,000 or so distinct CDR3 sequences, with roughly 9.7% occurring once and the leading ten covering less than 15%. CDR1 is MNHNS, CDR2 SASEGT, per germline. V lost 6 bases to trimming and J lost 2 bases, with 17 bases between them. The CDR3 spans 15 residues. Material: PBMCs from blood, obtained roughly 47 days after vaccination. The gene calls are TRBV6-1 and TRBJ2-7, with D tentatively TRBD1 or TRBD2 (5 bases each). The receptor was derived from a man aged 45-65 years who received an inactivated influenza vaccine. DNA for the CDR3: TGTGCCAGCAGAAAACTGACGGGACGGGCCTACGAGCAGTACTTC. Translating it yields CASRKLTGRAYEQYF.